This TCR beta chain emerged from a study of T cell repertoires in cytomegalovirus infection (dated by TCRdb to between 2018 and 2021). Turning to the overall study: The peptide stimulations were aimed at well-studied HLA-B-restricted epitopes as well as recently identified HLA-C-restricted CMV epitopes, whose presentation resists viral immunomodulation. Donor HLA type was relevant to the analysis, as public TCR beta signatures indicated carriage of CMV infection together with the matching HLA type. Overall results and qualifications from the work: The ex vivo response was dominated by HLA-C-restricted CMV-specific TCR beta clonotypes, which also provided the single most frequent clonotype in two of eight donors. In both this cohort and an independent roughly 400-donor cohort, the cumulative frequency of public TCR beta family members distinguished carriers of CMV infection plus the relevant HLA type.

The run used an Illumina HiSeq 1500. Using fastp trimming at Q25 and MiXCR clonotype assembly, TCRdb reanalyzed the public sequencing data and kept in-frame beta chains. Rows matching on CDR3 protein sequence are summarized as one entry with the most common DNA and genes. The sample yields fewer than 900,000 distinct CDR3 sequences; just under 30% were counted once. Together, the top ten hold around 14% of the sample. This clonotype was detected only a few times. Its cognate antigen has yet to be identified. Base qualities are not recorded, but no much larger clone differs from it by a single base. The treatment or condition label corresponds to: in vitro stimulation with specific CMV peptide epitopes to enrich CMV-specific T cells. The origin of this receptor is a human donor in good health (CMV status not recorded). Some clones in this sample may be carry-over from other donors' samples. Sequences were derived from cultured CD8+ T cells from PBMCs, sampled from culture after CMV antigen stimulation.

The base sequence is TGTGCCAGCAGCTTTCGATCAGTCAGGCGTGAGGGTGAGCAGTTCTTC. Translated, it reads CASSFRSVRREGEQFF. The rearranged segments are TRBV7-6 and TRBJ2-1; the D region possibly corresponds to TRBD2 (5 bases align). Taken from cysteine to phenylalanine, the CDR3 has 16 residues. Only the CDR3 portion is preserved as DNA: 48 bases, with reading frame beginning at the first base. From a lookup of the germline V gene, CDR1 and CDR2 are SGHVS and FNYEAQ. The V end loses 3 bases and the J end loses 9 bases, and a stretch of 21 bases separates them.